This T cell receptor (beta chain) came from a study of CD8+ T cells in alopecia areata. Study conclusions and caveats: It was less clear whether patients shared TCRs than it was in mice, possibly because of HLA.

Trimming removed 2 bases at V and 0 bases at J, with 13 bases between. Germline V gene lookup returns CDR1 SGHVS and CDR2 FQNEAQ. The CDR3 consists of 17 residues. The authors extracted RNA and reverse transcribed it into cDNA as the sequencing template. TCRdb keeps only in-frame clones here, not all; method: immunoSEQ multiplex PCR. The table has around 200,000 clones, over 60% seen once; the top ten hold about 4.2%. The treatment was: oral pan-JAK inhibitor, 5-10 mg twice daily. Comment on this clone: Its antigen is currently unknown.

This specimen was CD4+ T cells sorted from blood, taken at week 4, from a patient treated with tofacitinib. The receptor comes from a human donor with alopecia areata. The chain combines TRBV7-8 with TRBJ2-2; weak D call: TRBD1 (6 bases). The CDR3 DNA is TGTGCCAGCAGCTTATTGCCAGGGGTAGCGAACACCGGGGAGCTGTTTTTT. Translation gives CASSLLPGVANTGELFF.